This T cell receptor (beta chain) derives from a study of cytomegalovirus exposure and HLA in healthy donors (dated by TCRdb to about 2017). About the study as a whole: An earlier analysis of approximately 640 of the donors reported 250 to 350 Gb of sequence data and around 110 million unique TCR beta sequences from 150 million to 200 million T cells. An early release covering just under 650 HLA-typed donors comprised about 300 gigabases of sequencing data and approximately 80 million unique TCR sequences. Among the roughly 390 genotyped donors, approximately 76% belonged to the genetic ancestry cluster associated with self-reported Caucasian donors. The study aimed to test whether cataloging public T cell receptors could reveal signatures of past pathogen exposure. The study used immunosequencing to profile the T cell repertoires of 600 to 850 subjects and linked those repertoires to cytomegalovirus serostatus. A separate validation cohort of 90 to 150 different subjects was used in addition to the roughly 670-subject first cohort. The study combined high-throughput TCR immunosequencing, statistical association of individual TCRs with disease status, and machine learning to predict cytomegalovirus infection status. A later analysis re-analyzed previously published TCR beta repertoires from several hundred donors and added high-resolution HLA genotyping to study TCR occurrence patterns. The later analysis used no new phenotypic data to find candidate immune exposures, relying instead on TCR beta sequences and their occurrence across donors. An earlier analysis of approximately 500 of the donors applied high-throughput TCR beta sequencing to assess whether each TCR beta V gene segment acted as functional or pseudogenic. Donor age, sex, ethnicity and CMV serostatus were compiled together with the repertoire data. A later genetic analysis took genome-wide SNP genotypes for about three fifths of the 666 donors and used that subset as a discovery cohort. Every repertoire in the discovery cohort had been generated on one and the same sequencing platform. Both class I and class II loci were covered by HLA typing, at four-digit resolution. The number of typed donors differed by locus: 629-630 for A, B, C, DRB1 and DQB1; 500 to 550 for DQA1; around 610 for DPA1; and some 450 for DPB1. Because of strong linkage in the cohort, roughly five DR-DQ haplotypes were treated as single units for association and clustering. Among about 400 genotyped donors of the cohort, an average of roughly 230,000 unique TCR beta nucleotide sequences was sequenced per donor, of which approximately 19% were non-productive. Here is what the overall study found, with its caveats: Only TCR beta chains were sequenced in this cohort, and the absence of alpha or paired-chain data limited detectable features. A few of the identified cytomegalovirus-associated TCR beta chains were confirmed in vitro to be specific for cytomegalovirus antigens. Strong co-occurrence of HLA alleles, especially DR and DQ, made assigning TCR associations to individual alleles difficult. Compared with equally common non-associated chains, HLA-associated TCR beta chains in a later analysis were more clonally expanded and had lower generation probabilities. According to a later genetic analysis, donors in an Asian-associated ancestry cluster had fewer N-insertions in productive TCRs than the approximately 700-donor mean. About 15 rarely observed V segments, including chromosome 9 orphons, were excluded from the earlier analysis of almost 600 of the donors because counts were too low. In an earlier analysis of approximately 590 of the donors, most TCR beta V segments appeared in productive rearrangements about 87% or about 30% of the time, broadly matching IMGT annotations. In a later analysis, the rate of TCR association differed among HLA loci, with DRB1 alleles having the most associated TCRs and HLA-C alleles having the fewest. A further reported finding was that TCR beta sequences accurately predicted the HLA-A and HLA-B alleles for most subjects in the first cohort. The presence/absence analyses assumed that sequencing depth was roughly uniform across donors, and that assumption may not be true. HLA typing was unavailable for some donors at each locus, so association tests used only the typed subset. It was suggested by the authors that the approach could potentially be generalized to other disease states and immunological phenotypes. Most TCR sequences were observed very rarely across donors, whereas some public TCRs were present in many individuals. At a false discovery rate of 0.05, a later analysis linked 16,951 TCR beta sequences to specific HLA alleles. According to a later analysis, parvovirus B19, influenza, CMV and Epstein-Barr virus appeared linked to several top co-occurrence clusters. A cluster of highly shared sequence variants was judged likely to be a technical artifact of the sequencing pipeline. Correlated functional status among segregating V segments might reflect linkage disequilibrium, but an unknown experimental factor could not be ruled out. In a later genetic analysis, a missense DCLRE1C variant was associated with V-gene and J-gene trimming of TCR beta chains, and the association was replicated in an independent cohort. For the cohort, immune exposure information was limited to CMV serostatus. Cytomegalovirus status was reported to be diagnosed by the classifier with high specificity and sensitivity in both the original and validation cohorts. In the study, 164 TCR beta chains were listed as associated with cytomegalovirus. A later analysis found that most CMV-associated TCR beta chains appeared HLA-restricted, with HLA associations seemingly driven largely by CMV exposure. Because the 87-base-pair reads could not distinguish some IMGT-functional V segments, including TRBV6-2 and TRBV6-3, those segments were excluded.

CDR1 and CDR2 (SGHTA, FQGTGA) derive from the germline V gene. The cysteine opens and the phenylalanine closes a CDR3 of 15 amino acids. Of all the DNA, just the CDR3 is kept, 45 bases in frame from base 1. Unmatched junction bases come to 2, with V trimmed by 3 bases and J by 4 bases. In total, approximately 690 healthy bone marrow donors made up the cohort. All cohort members were sampled while nominally healthy, although unrecorded immune exposures were likely present. The donor was CMV seronegative and belonged to the group of over 300 seronegative cohort members. A peripheral blood sample was provided by each donor, and peripheral blood mononuclear cells were used for TCR beta sequencing. The Qiagen DNeasy Blood Extraction Kit was used to extract genomic DNA from the blood cell samples. Regarding this clone: Its antigen is still unknown. There are no base qualities to consult, and no much larger clone falls within one base.

Receptor libraries were prepared by the immunoSEQ multiplex PCR assay. The multiplex PCR relied on a mix of 60 forward primers for TCR Vbeta segments and 13 reverse primers for TCR Jbeta segments. The CDR3 region of rearranged TCR beta genes was amplified from genomic DNA by a multiplex PCR assay. The amplified TCR beta libraries were sequenced on the Illumina HiSeq System as 87-base-pair reads. In the original analysis: Across the 500 to 750 repertoires, a later analysis counted 80 million or so unique TCR beta chains, 8.5 million to 12 million of which were shared by at least two donors. Raw reads were error-corrected and collapsed into unique sequences with a nearest-neighbor algorithm that merged closely related sequences to remove PCR and sequencing errors. CDR3 sequences were aligned to IMGT reference sequences to assign V, D and J gene segments. Each retained sequence needed at least a six-nucleotide match to both a V gene segment and a J gene segment. Rearrangements were called productive when the CDR3 lacked stop codons and stayed in frame with V and J; all others were non-productive. Following IMGT convention, CDR3 was defined as the stretch from the second conserved V-encoded cysteine to the conserved J-encoded phenylalanine. In an earlier analysis of just under 600 of the donors, sequences lacking an unambiguous match to a single V gene segment were excluded. In an earlier analysis of 587 of the donors, V segments were called functional above 56.7% productive rearrangements and were called segregating when the between-donor standard deviation exceeded 5%. A statistical classification framework was developed to diagnose cytomegalovirus status using the catalog of TCR beta chain sequences. V and J gene assignment, in a later analysis, came from comparing TCR nucleotide sequences with IMGT/GENE-DB human TR gene sequences. A later analysis assigned CDR3 sequences and most-parsimonious VDJ recombination scenarios with the TCRdist pipeline. In a later analysis, every TCR beta chain was defined by the combination of its CDR3 amino acid sequence and its V-gene family, and reads without a unique V-gene family were dropped. To address suspected cross-contamination and a sequencing artifact, a later analysis removed over 500 highly shared, low-generation-probability nucleotide sequences. In a later analysis, a clonal expansion index for each public chain was calculated from normalized within-repertoire ranks of inferred template counts. In a later analysis, generation probabilities were computed using a VDJ recombination model fitted to out-of-frame rearrangements, and the results were checked against IGoR. A later analysis scored TCR-TCR, TCR-HLA and TCR-CMV co-occurrence with hypergeometric tests, applying a repertoire-size bias correction to TCR pairs. In a later analysis, false discovery rates were estimated by permuting HLA or CMV assignments 20 times. In a later analysis, co-occurring TCRs were grouped using DBSCAN, with TCRdist sequence similarity added in when clustering inside HLA-allele-positive subsets. Repertoires with fewer than 30,000 or more than 120,000 public chains, plus five repertoires with anomalous nucleotide sharing, were excluded from co-occurrence clustering. What TCRdb holds here is the immuneACCESS table cut down to in-frame rearrangements. Part of the clones is not present; checked against another copy, under half of the missing clones reflect an unresolved V gene, and the others are unexplained. V and J calls and clone size are given by that table; D and trimming were obtained from the DNA. The sample table shows a few hundred thousand clones, and around 80% are seen once. Of the sample, about 0.3% falls within the top ten clones.

Input material: PBMCs. This chain is built from TRBV7-3 and TRBJ2-1; TRBD2 aligns with 11 central bases. The sequence was collected from a girl aged 2-10 years in good health and CMV-seronegative. In nucleotides, the sequence is TGTGCCAGCAGCTTGGGGACTAGCGGTTACAATGAGCAGTTCTTC. Translated, this is CASSLGTSGYNEQFF.